This TCR beta chain was sequenced during a study of PD-1 blockade in mismatch repair-deficient tumors. The wider study: Patients had more than ten mismatch repair-deficient cancer types, all previously treated and progressing.

Study-wide points: After pembrolizumab, tumor-resident clones rose rapidly, then generally contracted before radiologic responses.

Every patient had mismatch repair deficiency by PCR or immunohistochemistry. With regard to this clone: The antigen remains unidentified.

TCRdb's table, derived via immunoSEQ multiplex PCR, lists solely in-frame clones and lacks some. The repertoire has some 48,000 clones, roughly 80% of them found once; the top ten carry about 8.1%. The V gene lost 8 bases and the J gene lost 0 bases, with 15 bases spanning the gap. Germline loops: CDR1 MGHDK, CDR2 SYGVNS. The CDR3 sequence is 15 residues long. The clonotype comes from an adult with mismatch repair-deficient cancer. V usage is TRBV25-1 and J usage is TRBJ2-3; D is possibly TRBD1 (6 bases). The sequences come from peripheral blood, collected about 4.5 months after starting pembrolizumab. The CDR3 protein is CASGKDSASTDTQYF. The CDR3 DNA sequence: TGTGCCAGCGGCAAGGACAGTGCTAGCACAGATACGCAGTATTTT.